This TCR beta chain was observed in a study of Graves' ophthalmopathy and Graves' hyperthyroidism. The CDR3 runs 14 residues. V was cut by 5 bases and J by 9 bases, with 14 bases left in between. The germline V gene has CDR1 SEHNR and CDR2 FQNEAQ (reference sequence). CAS ≥3, NOSPECS ≥4, moderate-to-severe activity and duration under 3 months marked donors with ophthalmopathy. A volume of 8 to 10 ml of fresh peripheral blood supplied the PBMCs. RNA transcripts provided the template for amplifying TCR beta CDR3 regions. Second-round multiplex PCR came after a first-round RT-PCR that employed HTBI primers. A single record per CDR3 protein comes from TCRdb applying MiXCR to the multiplex PCR reads. The sample carries over 650,000 distinct CDR3 sequences, roughly two fifths recorded once. Regarding the study as a whole: A roughly 76% specificity and 85% to 90% sensitivity were achieved by a 13-signature model that separated ophthalmopathy from stable hyperthyroidism.

As concerns this clonotype: Its antigen remains unidentified.

The chain combines TRBV7-9 with TRBJ1-6, with D possibly TRBD1 on 6 matching bases. The TCR originated in an adult man with Graves' ophthalmopathy. Sequenced input: peripheral blood. The CDR3 coding sequence is TGTGCCAGCAGCCCGACAGGCCAATTTTCACCCCTCCACTTT. Protein product: CASSPTGQFSPLHF.